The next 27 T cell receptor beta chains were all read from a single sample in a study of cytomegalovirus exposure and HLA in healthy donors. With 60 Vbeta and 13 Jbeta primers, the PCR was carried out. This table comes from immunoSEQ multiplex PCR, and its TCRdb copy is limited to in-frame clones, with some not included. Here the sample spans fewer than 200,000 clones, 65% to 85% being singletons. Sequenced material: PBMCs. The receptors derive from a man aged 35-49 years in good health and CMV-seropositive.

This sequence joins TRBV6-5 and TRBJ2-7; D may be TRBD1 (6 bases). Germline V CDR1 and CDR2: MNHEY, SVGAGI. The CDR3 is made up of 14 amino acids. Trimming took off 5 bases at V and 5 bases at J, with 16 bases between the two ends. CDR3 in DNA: TGTGCCAGCAGTGCCACACAGGGATCGGACGAGCAGTACTTC. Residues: CASSATQGSDEQYF.

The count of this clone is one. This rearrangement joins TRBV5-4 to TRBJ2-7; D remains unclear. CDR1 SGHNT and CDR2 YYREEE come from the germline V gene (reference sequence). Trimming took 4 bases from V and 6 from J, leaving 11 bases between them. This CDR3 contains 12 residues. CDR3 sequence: CASSVETGEQYF. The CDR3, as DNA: TGTGCCAGCAGCGTGGAAACGGGCGAGCAGTACTTC.

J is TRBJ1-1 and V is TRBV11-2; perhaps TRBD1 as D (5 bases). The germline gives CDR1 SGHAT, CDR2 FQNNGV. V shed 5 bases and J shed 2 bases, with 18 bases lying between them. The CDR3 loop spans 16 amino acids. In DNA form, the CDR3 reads TGTGCCAGCAGCCAAACCCGCCCAGGGTACAACACTGAAGCTTTCTTT. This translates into CASSQTRPGYNTEAFF.

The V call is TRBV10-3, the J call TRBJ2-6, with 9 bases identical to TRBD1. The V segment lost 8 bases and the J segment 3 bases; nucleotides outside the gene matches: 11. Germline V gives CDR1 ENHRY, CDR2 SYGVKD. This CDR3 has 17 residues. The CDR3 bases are TGTGCCATCGGCGGGACAGGGAGATCGGGTGGGGCCAACGTCCTGACTTTC. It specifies CAIGGTGRSGGANVLTF.

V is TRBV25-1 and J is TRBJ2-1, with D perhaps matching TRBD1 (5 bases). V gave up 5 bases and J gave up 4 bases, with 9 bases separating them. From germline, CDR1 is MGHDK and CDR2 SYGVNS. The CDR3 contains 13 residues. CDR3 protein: CASSYAGYNEQFF. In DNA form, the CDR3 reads TGTGCCAGCAGTTATGCAGGGTACAATGAGCAGTTCTTC.

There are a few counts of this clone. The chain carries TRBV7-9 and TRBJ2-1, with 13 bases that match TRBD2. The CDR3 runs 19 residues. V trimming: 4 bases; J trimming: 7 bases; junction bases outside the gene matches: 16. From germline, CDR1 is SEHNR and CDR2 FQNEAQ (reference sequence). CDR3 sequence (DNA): TGTGCCAGCAGCTCCGCCCCGGGACTAGCGGGGTTTAGATCAAATGAGCAGTTCTTC. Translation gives CASSSAPGLAGFRSNEQFF.

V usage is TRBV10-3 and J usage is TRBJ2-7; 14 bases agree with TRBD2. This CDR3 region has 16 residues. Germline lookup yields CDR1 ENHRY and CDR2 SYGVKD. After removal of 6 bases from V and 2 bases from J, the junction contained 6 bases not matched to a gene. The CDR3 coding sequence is TGTGCCATCAGAGCCGGGACTAGCGGGAGAGCCTACGAGCAGTACTTC. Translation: CAIRAGTSGRAYEQYF.

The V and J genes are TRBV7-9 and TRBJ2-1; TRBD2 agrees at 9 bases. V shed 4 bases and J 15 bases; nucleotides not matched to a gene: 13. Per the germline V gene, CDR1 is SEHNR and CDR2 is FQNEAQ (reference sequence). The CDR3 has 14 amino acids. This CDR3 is CASSSSSSGRGGFF. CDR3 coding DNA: TGTGCCAGCAGCTCCTCAAGTAGCGGGAGAGGAGGGTTCTTC.

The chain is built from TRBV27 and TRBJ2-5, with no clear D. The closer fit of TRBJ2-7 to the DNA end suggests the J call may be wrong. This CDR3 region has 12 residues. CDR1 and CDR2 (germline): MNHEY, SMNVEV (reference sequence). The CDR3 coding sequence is TGTGCCAGCAGTCCGCCCGGGTTCGAGCAGTACTTC. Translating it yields CASSPPGFEQYF.

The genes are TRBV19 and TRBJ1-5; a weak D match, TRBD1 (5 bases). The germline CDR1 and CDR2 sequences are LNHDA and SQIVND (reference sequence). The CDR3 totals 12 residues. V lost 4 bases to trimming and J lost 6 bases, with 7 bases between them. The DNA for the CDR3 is TGTGCCAGTAGTACAGGGATTCAGCCCCAGCATTTT. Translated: CASSTGIQPQHF.

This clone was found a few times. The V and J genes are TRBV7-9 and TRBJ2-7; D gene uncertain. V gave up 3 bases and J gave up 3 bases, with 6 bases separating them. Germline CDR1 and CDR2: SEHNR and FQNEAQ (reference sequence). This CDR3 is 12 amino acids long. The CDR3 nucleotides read TGTGCCAGCAGCTTGTCCGTCTACGAGCAGTACTTC. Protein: CASSLSVYEQYF.

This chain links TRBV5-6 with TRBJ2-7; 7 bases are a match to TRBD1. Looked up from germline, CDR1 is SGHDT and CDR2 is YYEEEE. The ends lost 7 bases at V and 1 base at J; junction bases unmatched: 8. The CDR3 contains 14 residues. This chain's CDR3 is CASLGWDSSYEQYF. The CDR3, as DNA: TGTGCCAGCCTTGGGTGGGACAGTTCCTACGAGCAGTACTTC. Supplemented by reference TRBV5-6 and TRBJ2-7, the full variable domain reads DAGVTQSPTHLIKTRGQQVTLRCSPKSGHDTVSWYQQALGQGPQFIFQYYEEEERQRGNFPDRFSGHQFPNYSSELNVNALLLGDSALYLCASLGWDSSYEQYFGPGTRLTVT.

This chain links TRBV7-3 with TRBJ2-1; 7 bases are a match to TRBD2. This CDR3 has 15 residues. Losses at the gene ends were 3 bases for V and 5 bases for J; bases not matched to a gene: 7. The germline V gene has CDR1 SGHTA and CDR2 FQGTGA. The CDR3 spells CASSLGLTPDNEQFF. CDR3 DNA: TGTGCCAGCAGCTTGGGACTAACCCCGGACAATGAGCAGTTCTTC.

The CDR3 DNA reads TGTGCCAGCAGCTTGGAGGGACAGAAAGTCTACGAGCAGTACTTC. As protein: CASSLEGQKVYEQYF. The V gene is TRBV5-5, the J gene TRBJ2-7, with TRBD1 matching 7 bases. The CDR3 has 15 residues. The V gene's germline CDR1 is SGHKS and CDR2 YYEKEE (reference sequence). V dropped 0 bases and J dropped 3; count of bases not matched to a gene: 6.

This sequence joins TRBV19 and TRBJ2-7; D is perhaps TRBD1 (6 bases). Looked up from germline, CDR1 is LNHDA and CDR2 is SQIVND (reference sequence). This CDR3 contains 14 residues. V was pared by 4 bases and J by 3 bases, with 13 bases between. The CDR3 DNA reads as TGTGCCAGTAGTAGGGGCGCAGGGGTCTACGAGCAGTACTTC. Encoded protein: CASSRGAGVYEQYF.

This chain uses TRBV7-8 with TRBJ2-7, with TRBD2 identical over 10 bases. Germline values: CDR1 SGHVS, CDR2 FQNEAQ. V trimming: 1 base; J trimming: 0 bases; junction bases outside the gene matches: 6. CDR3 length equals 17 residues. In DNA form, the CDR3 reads TGTGCCAGCAGCTTAGGGAGACTAGCGGGTAGCTCCTACGAGCAGTACTTC. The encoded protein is CASSLGRLAGSSYEQYF.

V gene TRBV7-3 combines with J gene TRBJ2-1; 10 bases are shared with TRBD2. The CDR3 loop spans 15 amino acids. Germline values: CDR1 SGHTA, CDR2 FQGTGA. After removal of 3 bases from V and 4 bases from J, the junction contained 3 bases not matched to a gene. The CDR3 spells CASSFGLADYNEQFF. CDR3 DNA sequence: TGTGCCAGCAGCTTCGGACTAGCGGATTACAATGAGCAGTTCTTC.

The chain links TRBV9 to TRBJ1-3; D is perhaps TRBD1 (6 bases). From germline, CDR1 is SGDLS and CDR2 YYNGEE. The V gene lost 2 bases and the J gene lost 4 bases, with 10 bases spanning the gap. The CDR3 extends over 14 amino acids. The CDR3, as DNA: TGTGCCAGCAGCGTCGGGGGGCAAGGAAACACCATATATTTT. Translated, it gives CASSVGGQGNTIYF. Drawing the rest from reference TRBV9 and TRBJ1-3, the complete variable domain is DSGVTQTPKHLITATGQRVTLRCSPRSGDLSVYWYQQSLDQGLQFLIQYYNGEERAKGNILERFSAQQFPDLHSELNLSSLELGDSALYFCASSVGGQGNTIYFGEGSWLTVV.

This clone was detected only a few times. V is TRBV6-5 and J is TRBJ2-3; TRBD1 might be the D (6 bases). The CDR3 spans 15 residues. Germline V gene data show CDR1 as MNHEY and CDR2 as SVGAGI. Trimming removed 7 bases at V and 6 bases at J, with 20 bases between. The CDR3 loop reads CASMLRVGGSDTQYF. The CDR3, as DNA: TGTGCCAGCATGCTGAGGGTAGGGGGTAGCGATACGCAGTATTTT.

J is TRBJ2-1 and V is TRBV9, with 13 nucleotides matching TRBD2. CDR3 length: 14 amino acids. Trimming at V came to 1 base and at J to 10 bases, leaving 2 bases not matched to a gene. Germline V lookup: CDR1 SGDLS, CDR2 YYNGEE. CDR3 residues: CASSVPGLAGEQFF. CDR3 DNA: TGTGCCAGCAGCGTACCGGGACTAGCGGGGGAGCAGTTCTTC.

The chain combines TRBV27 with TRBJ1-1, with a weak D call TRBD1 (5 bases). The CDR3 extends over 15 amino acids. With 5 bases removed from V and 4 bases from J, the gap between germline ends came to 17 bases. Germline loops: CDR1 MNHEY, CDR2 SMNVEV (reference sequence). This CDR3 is CASSAYRDWGTEAFF. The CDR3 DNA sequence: TGTGCCAGCAGTGCCTACCGGGACTGGGGCACTGAAGCTTTCTTT.

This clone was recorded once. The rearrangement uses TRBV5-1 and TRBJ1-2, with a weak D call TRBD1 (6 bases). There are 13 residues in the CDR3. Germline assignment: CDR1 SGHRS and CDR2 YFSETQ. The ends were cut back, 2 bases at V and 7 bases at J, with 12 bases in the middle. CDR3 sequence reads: CASSFPSGAGYTF. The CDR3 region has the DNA TGCGCCAGCAGCTTTCCCTCAGGGGCTGGCTACACCTTC.

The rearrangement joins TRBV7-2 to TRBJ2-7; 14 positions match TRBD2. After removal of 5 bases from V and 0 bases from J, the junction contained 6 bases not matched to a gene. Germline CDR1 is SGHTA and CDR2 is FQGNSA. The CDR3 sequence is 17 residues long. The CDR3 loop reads CASSGTSGSGLSYEQYF. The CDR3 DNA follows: TGTGCCAGCAGCGGGACTAGCGGGAGCGGACTCTCCTACGAGCAGTACTTC.

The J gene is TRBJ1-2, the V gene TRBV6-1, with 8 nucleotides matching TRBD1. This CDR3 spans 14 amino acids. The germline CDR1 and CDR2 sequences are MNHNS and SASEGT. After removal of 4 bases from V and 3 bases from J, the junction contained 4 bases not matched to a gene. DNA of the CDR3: TGTGCCAGCAGTGTGGGACAGGCGCACTATGGCTACACCTTC. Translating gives CASSVGQAHYGYTF.

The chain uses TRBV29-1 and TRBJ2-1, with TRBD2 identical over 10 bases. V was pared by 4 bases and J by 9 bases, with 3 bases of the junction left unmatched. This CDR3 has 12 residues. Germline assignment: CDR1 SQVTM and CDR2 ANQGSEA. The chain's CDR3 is CSVAGLASEQFF. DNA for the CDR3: TGCAGCGTTGCGGGACTAGCGAGTGAGCAGTTCTTC.

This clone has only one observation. Here the CDR3 reads CASSPRREDGYTF. The CDR3, as DNA: TGTGCCAGCTCACCACGGCGAGAGGATGGCTACACCTTC. The chain employs TRBV18 and TRBJ1-2; D is unresolved. The CDR3 loop spans 13 amino acids. Per germline, CDR1 KGHSH and CDR2 LQKENI. V gave up 1 base and J gave up 6 bases, with 9 bases separating them.

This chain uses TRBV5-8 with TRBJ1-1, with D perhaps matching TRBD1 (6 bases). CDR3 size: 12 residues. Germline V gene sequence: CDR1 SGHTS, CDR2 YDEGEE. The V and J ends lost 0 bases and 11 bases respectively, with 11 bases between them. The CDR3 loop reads CASSLVTGWAFF. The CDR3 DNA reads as TGTGCCAGCAGCTTGGTAACAGGGTGGGCTTTCTTT.